This entry describes one T cell receptor beta chain. The antigen it recognizes is unknown. Nothing much larger sits one base from this clone, and base qualities are not available. This entry belongs to a study of blood T cell repertoires in COVID-19 (dated by TCRdb to 2020 to 2022). About the full investigation: Collaborator samples came from the United States, Italy and Spain and covered acute and convalescent phases of COVID-19. Deeply sampled blood TCRbeta repertoires from subjects exposed to, actively infected with, or recovered from COVID-19 were included in the dataset. The repertoires were released in a freely available public database intended as a resource for research on the immune response to SARS-CoV-2. Where available, HLA class I and class II types were taken from metadata supplied by the sample provider and were not determined by assay-based typing. Samples were obtained from the ongoing ImmuneRACE study (first 160 participants) and from 950 to 1,500 subjects provided by 6 global collaborators. The material from the prospective study consisted of cDNA or gDNA derived from T cells, B-cell-depleted T cells, or PBMCs. The sample metadata nearly always contained a de-identified subject ID, COVID-19 status, age in years and sex.

Trimming at the junction amounts to 5 bases on V and 3 bases on J, and the germline ends lie 8 bases apart. The CDR3 spans 13 residues, from the cysteine through the phenylalanine. Solely the CDR3 DNA is kept, with 39 bases framed from the first base. TCRbeta CDR3 regions were amplified from genomic DNA using the immunoSEQ Assay, a bias-controlled multiplex PCR. In the authors' own workflow: The number of nucleated cells in each sample was estimated by amplification of reference gene primers within the assay. To quantify the absolute abundance of each unique TCRbeta CDR3 rearrangement, sequence reads were collapsed and filtered. For each sample, productive Simpson clonality was calculated by taking the square root of Simpson's diversity index across productive rearrangements. In its TCRdb copy, this immuneACCESS table keeps in-frame sequences only and misses some clones. Where compared with another copy, unresolved V genes explain less than half of these, and the others have no known cause. Clone size and the V and J calls come from that table; the DNA yielded D and trimming. The sample profile shows some 250,000 clones; 80% to 90% of them were found once. The top ten hold about 16% of the sample.

Study-wide conclusions, independent of this receptor: Clinical and demographic metadata were provided uncurated, with the amount varying by source and participant.

Enrolling through a virtual design, the prospective study's participants ranged in age from roughly 18 to 90 years and lived across approximately 25 United States geographic areas. In the prospective study, cohorts were assigned on the basis of participant-reported clinical history obtained from a screening survey and a study questionnaire. Recovered participants in ImmuneRACE Cohort 3 were defined as having two consecutive negative NP/OP PCR tests, clearance from a healthcare professional, or resolution of symptoms. Mobile phlebotomists in the prospective study collected whole blood, serum and a nasopharyngeal or oropharyngeal swab from every participant. Over a roughly two-month period, participants in the prospective study had the option of providing additional blood draws and questionnaires. Before DNA extraction, blood samples from the prospective study were shipped at room temperature or frozen.

The chain couples TRBV12-3 or TRBV12-4 to TRBJ2-1; no D gene is confidently identified. Sample: PBMCs or T cells enriched from blood (not recorded which). The clonotype comes from a man aged 18 to 35 who had recovered from COVID-19. The DNA is TGTGCCAGCAGTCCCAGGAACTACAATGAGCAGTTCTTC. It codes for CASSPRNYNEQFF.